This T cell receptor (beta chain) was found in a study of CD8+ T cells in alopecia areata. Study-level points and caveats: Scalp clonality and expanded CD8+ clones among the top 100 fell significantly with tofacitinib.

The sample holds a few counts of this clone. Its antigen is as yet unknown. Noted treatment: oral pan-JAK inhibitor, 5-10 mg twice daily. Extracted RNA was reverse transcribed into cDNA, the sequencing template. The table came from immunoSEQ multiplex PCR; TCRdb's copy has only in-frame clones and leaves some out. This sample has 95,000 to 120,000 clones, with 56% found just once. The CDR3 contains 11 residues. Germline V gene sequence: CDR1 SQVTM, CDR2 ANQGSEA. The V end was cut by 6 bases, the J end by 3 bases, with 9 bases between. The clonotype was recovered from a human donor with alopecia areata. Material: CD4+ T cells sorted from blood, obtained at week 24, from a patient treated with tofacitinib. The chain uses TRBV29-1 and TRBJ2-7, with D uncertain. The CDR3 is CSVSLNYEQYF. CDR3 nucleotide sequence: TGCAGCGTCTCTTTAAACTACGAGCAGTACTTC.